A single sample is the source of the 21 T cell receptor beta chains below, sequenced in a study of blood T cells in healthy people across ages. With a J-beta primer mix and a sample-barcoded 5' primer, a second PCR ran 7 to 11 cycles. TCRdb analysed the 5' RACE reads with MiXCR anew, one entry per CDR3 protein. The sample has fewer than 800,000 distinct CDR3 sequences, around 21% seen once; the top ten hold roughly 3.6%. What was sequenced was blood. The receptors shown here come from a man in his sixties or seventies in good health.

This clonotype was recorded many times. The V gene is TRBV5-6, the J gene TRBJ2-7; TRBD1 matches at 7 bases. Germline V lookup: CDR1 SGHDT, CDR2 YYEEEE. The J segment lost 5 bases and the V segment lost 4 bases, leaving 9 bases of the junction unmatched. There are 14 residues in the CDR3. The CDR3 DNA reads TGTGCCAGCAGCCGACGGGACAGCAGCGACGAGCAGTACTTC. This codes for CASSRRDSSDEQYF.

This clonotype has a handful of counts. The chain is built from TRBV6-1 and TRBJ2-5, with D unresolved. V shed 1 base and J shed 6 bases, with 15 bases lying between them. Germline CDR1 is MNHNS and CDR2 is SASEGT. The CDR3 runs to 15 residues. The CDR3 loop is CASSEGTQLVKTQYF. In DNA form, the CDR3 reads TGTGCCAGCAGTGAAGGCACACAGTTGGTGAAGACCCAGTACTTC.

This chain connects TRBV7-2 to TRBJ2-3; D is unresolved. CDR3 size: 15 residues. V lost 7 bases, J lost 0 bases, and 14 bases lay in between. The germline V gene encodes CDR1 SGHTA and CDR2 FQGNSA. The CDR3 nucleotides read TGTGCCAGCACCCGATGGGATACAAGCACAGATACGCAGTATTTT. This sequence encodes CASTRWDTSTDTQYF.

In this sample, this clonotype turned up a few times. V is TRBV10-2 and J is TRBJ1-5; D gene uncertain. The V gene's germline CDR1 is WSHSY and CDR2 SAAADI. V dropped 3 bases and J dropped 11 bases, with 14 bases sitting between them. This CDR3 comprises 13 residues. Here the CDR3 reads CASSEGTQLTQHF. In DNA form, the CDR3 reads TGCGCCAGCAGTGAAGGAACCCAATTGACCCAGCATTTT.

The chain recombines TRBV15 with TRBJ2-7, with TRBD1 as a possible D gene (6 bases). V dropped 0 bases and J dropped 6 bases, with 9 bases sitting between them. The germline CDR1 and CDR2 sequences are LNHNV and YYDKDF (reference sequence). The CDR3 spans 13 residues. The CDR3 region is CATSRDTGFEQYF. CDR3 nucleotides: TGTGCCACCAGCAGAGATACAGGGTTCGAGCAGTACTTC.

This clonotype was recorded at least ten times. This chain uses TRBV29-1 with TRBJ2-3, with 9 bases identical to TRBD2. The length of the CDR3 is 14 residues. J was trimmed by 2 bases and V by 6 bases; bases with no gene match: 6. Germline loops: CDR1 SQVTM, CDR2 ANQGSEA. The CDR3 coding sequence is TGCAGCGTGGCTAGCGGGACCTACACAGATACGCAGTATTTT. Its protein is CSVASGTYTDTQYF.

In its sample, this clonotype was seen a few times. V gene TRBV14 combines with J gene TRBJ1-6; D may be TRBD1 (5 bases). The CDR3 spans 15 residues. Germline assignment: CDR1 SGHDN and CDR2 FVKESK. V lost 1 base and J 10 bases, leaving 14 bases between the germline ends. DNA of the CDR3: TGTGCCAGCAGCCAAGGGACAAGCGCCAGATCACCCCTCCACTTT. Amino acid sequence: CASSQGTSARSPLHF.

This clonotype was counted a single time. The chain combines TRBV12-3 or TRBV12-4 with TRBJ1-6, with D possibly matching TRBD1 (6 bases). CDR3 length: 13 residues. Trimming took 5 bases from V and 10 from J, leaving 12 bases between them. CDR3 amino acids: CASSKGESSPLHF. As DNA, the CDR3 is TGTGCCAGCAGTAAGGGGGAAAGCTCACCCCTCCACTTT.

The chain uses TRBV20-1 and TRBJ2-1; 8 bases map to TRBD2. The CDR3 spans 12 residues. J lost 12 bases, V lost 3 bases, and 7 bases had no gene match. Germline V gene data show CDR1 as DFQATT and CDR2 as SNEGSKA (reference sequence). The CDR3, as DNA: TGCAGTGCTAGTACTCGCGGGAGGTTGCAGTTCTTC. Amino acid sequence: CSASTRGRLQFF.

A few counts support this clonotype. V is TRBV2 and J is TRBJ2-5; TRBD1 aligns across 12 bases. Germline CDR1 and CDR2: SNHLY and FYNNEI. Germline trimming cut 4 bases from V and 5 bases from J; bases unmatched to any gene: 8. The length of the CDR3 is 16 residues. In DNA form, the CDR3 reads TGTGCCAGCAGTGTCGGTCTAGGGACAGGGGGCGAGACCCAGTACTTC. Translated: CASSVGLGTGGETQYF.

This clonotype was observed at least ten times. The V call is TRBV7-2, the J call TRBJ2-7; D remains ambiguous. Germline CDR1 is SGHTA and CDR2 is FQGNSA. V lost 1 base and J lost 3, with 10 bases in between. There are 14 residues in the CDR3. Here the CDR3 reads CASSLDAQLYEQYF. The CDR3 coding sequence is TGTGCCAGCAGCTTAGACGCACAGCTCTACGAGCAGTACTTC.

The V call is TRBV5-1, the J call TRBJ1-5; possible D gene TRBD1, 5 bases. The ends were cut back, 2 bases at V and 4 bases at J, with 16 bases in the middle. The CDR3 consists of 16 residues. Germline V CDR1 and CDR2: SGHRS, YFSETQ. This CDR3 is CASSLGPAGRNQPQHF. In DNA form, the CDR3 reads TGCGCCAGCAGCTTAGGGCCTGCAGGGAGGAATCAGCCCCAGCATTTT.

A few counts support this clonotype. The J gene is TRBJ1-6, the V gene TRBV27, with unresolved D. CDR1 is MNHEY, CDR2 SMNVEV, per germline (reference sequence). CDR3 length: 15 amino acids. V lost 6 bases and J 9 bases, leaving 18 bases between the germline ends. DNA of the CDR3: TGTGCCAGCAGGGCGGCGGGAGGGAGCGGTTCACCCCTCCACTTT. Translating it yields CASRAAGGSGSPLHF.

The genes are TRBV13 and TRBJ1-2; a weak D match, TRBD1 (6 bases). Trimming shortened V by 1 base and J by 5 bases, and 14 bases separated the two germline ends. The germline V gene encodes CDR1 PRHDT and CDR2 FYEKMQ (reference sequence). This CDR3 spans 15 amino acids. CDR3 sequence reads: CASSLAGTLGYGYTF. CDR3 coding DNA: TGTGCCAGCAGCTTAGCGGGGACACTGGGGTATGGCTACACCTTC.

This clonotype was found many times. This chain uses TRBV18 with TRBJ2-7; possibly TRBD1 for D (6 bases). Germline V gene lookup returns CDR1 KGHSH and CDR2 LQKENI. CDR3 length: 15 amino acids. Trimming cost V 5 bases and J 5 bases, with 19 bases left between them. This chain's CDR3 is CASSSRDTVRHEQYF. The CDR3 DNA is TGTGCCAGCTCATCACGGGACACTGTGAGACACGAGCAGTACTTC.

This rearrangement joins TRBV19 to TRBJ2-3; 7 bases align to TRBD1. V lost 3 bases, J lost 2 bases, and 5 bases stayed unmatched. The CDR3 totals 15 residues. CDR1 is LNHDA, CDR2 SQIVND, per germline (reference sequence). Here the CDR3 DNA reads TGTGCCAGTAGTATCTCCGGGACAGCCACAGATACGCAGTATTTT. Its translation is CASSISGTATDTQYF.

In its sample, this clonotype was seen many times. J is TRBJ2-5 and V is TRBV15, with D tentatively TRBD2 (6 bases). The DNA matches TRBJ2-7 better at its end, which makes the J call doubtful. The CDR3 runs 13 residues. The germline V gene has CDR1 LNHNV and CDR2 YYDKDF (reference sequence). This CDR3 reads CATSTGGTYEQYF. For the CDR3, the DNA is TGTGCCACCAGCACTGGAGGGACCTACGAGCAGTACTTC.

This clonotype came up a few times. This chain uses TRBV20-1 with TRBJ2-6; D unclear. Trimming cost V 0 bases and J 2 bases, with 5 bases left between them. The CDR3 sequence is 14 residues long. The V gene's germline CDR1 is DFQATT and CDR2 SNEGSKA (reference sequence). The CDR3 bases are TGCAGTGCTAGAGATGCTACTGGGGCCAACGTCCTGACTTTC. It encodes CSARDATGANVLTF.

This clonotype was recorded once. One end of the junction is discordant with germline, which a read error may explain. The chain joins TRBV12-3 or TRBV12-4 to TRBJ2-1, with TRBD1 matching over 7 bases. There are 12 residues in the CDR3. CDR3 coding DNA: TGCGCCAGCAGGCCCCAGGGGGATGAGCAGTTCTTC. Protein product: CASRPQGDEQFF.

The chain is built from TRBV7-2 and TRBJ2-7; 7 bases align to TRBD1. The CDR3 is 15 residues long. The junction had 7 bases not matched to a gene; V was cut back by 5 bases and J by 0 bases. Germline loops: CDR1 SGHTA, CDR2 FQGNSA. CDR3: CASSTRQGRSYEQYF. The CDR3 DNA sequence: TGTGCCAGCAGCACGAGACAGGGACGCTCCTACGAGCAGTACTTC.

This chain joins TRBV21-1 and TRBJ1-2. TRBV21-1 is a pseudogene locus. This CDR3 has 15 amino acids. The CDR3 region has the DNA TGTGCCAGCAGCCCAAAGATAGGCCGAAGAAGGGGCTACCCCTTC. Translating it yields CASSPKIGRRRGYPF.